This passage covers 32 T cell receptor beta chains from one sample sequenced in a study of CD8 T cells in ankylosing spondylitis. Their specific antigens are unknown. Broader study findings: What seemed typical of ankylosing spondylitis blood was a TCR beta motif built from roughly eight highly homologous variants.

Via MiXCR, TCRdb re-called the 5' RACE reads, giving one row per CDR3 protein. Found here are around 540,000 distinct CDR3 sequences, over 9.5% of them singletons; the top ten hold around 6.8%. Source material: blood, either unsorted or a sorted T cell fraction (not recorded which). These receptors originate from a male donor with ankylosing spondylitis.

The gene calls are TRBV10-3 and TRBJ2-3; no reliable D call. V was trimmed by 4 bases and J by 0 bases, leaving 11 bases between them. This CDR3 region has 15 residues. Germline V lookup: CDR1 ENHRY, CDR2 SYGVKD. The CDR3 loop is CAISARLASTDTQYF. Written as DNA, the CDR3 is TGTGCCATCAGTGCGAGGCTGGCTAGCACAGATACGCAGTATTTT.

This clonotype was picked up many times. The chain recombines TRBV7-9 with TRBJ2-7, with D hard to call. The V gene lost 2 bases and the J gene lost 3 bases, with 5 bases spanning the gap. The CDR3 length is 12 residues. CDR1 is SEHNR, CDR2 FQNEAQ, per germline (reference sequence). The CDR3 is CASSLKDYEQYV. The CDR3 region has the DNA TGTGCCAGCAGCTTAAAGGACTACGAGCAGTACGTC.

The V gene is TRBV19, the J gene TRBJ1-2, with TRBD1 matching 9 bases. The CDR3 spans 14 residues. Germline V gene sequence: CDR1 LNHDA, CDR2 SQIVND (reference sequence). The CDR3 is CASRTGAVGYGYTF. The CDR3 nucleotides are TGTGCTTCGAGGACAGGGGCGGTCGGCTATGGCTACACCTTC.

This chain uses TRBV20-1 with TRBJ2-7; 8 bases agree with TRBD1. Germline trimming cut 5 bases from V and 5 bases from J; bases unmatched to any gene: 5. This CDR3 is 12 amino acids long. Germline V gene data show CDR1 as DFQATT and CDR2 as SNEGSKA (reference sequence). The CDR3 sequence is CSAADRGDEQYF. Here the CDR3 DNA reads TGCAGTGCTGCAGACAGGGGCGACGAGCAGTACTTC.

The sample holds a few counts of this clonotype. The V gene is TRBV3-1, the J gene TRBJ2-5, with 13 bases fitting TRBD2. Germline V CDR1 and CDR2: LGHDT, YNNKEL (reference sequence). The CDR3 is 17 amino acids. The trim removed 3 bases at V and 6 bases at J, leaving 10 bases unmatched. CDR3 protein: CASSQPPGLAGFKTQYF. The CDR3 nucleotides read TGTGCCAGCAGCCAGCCTCCGGGACTAGCGGGATTCAAGACCCAGTACTTC.

The rearrangement joins TRBV24-1 to TRBJ2-5; D unresolved. Germline CDR1 is KGHDR and CDR2 is SFDVKD. The CDR3 spans 15 residues. The germline V and J ends were trimmed by 1 base and 5 bases, with 13 bases remaining between them. CDR3 amino acids: CATSDFWVPGETQYF. Here the CDR3 DNA reads TGTGCCACCAGTGATTTCTGGGTCCCTGGGGAGACCCAGTACTTC.

This clonotype was seen a few times. The rearrangement uses TRBV18 and TRBJ1-2; 10 bases map to TRBD1. Germline CDR1 is KGHSH and CDR2 is LQKENI. This CDR3 has 16 amino acids. Germline trimming cut 3 bases from V and 7 bases from J; bases unmatched to any gene: 11. CDR3: CASSPTGQGLAVGYTF. The CDR3 coding sequence is TGTGCCAGCTCACCGACGGGACAGGGGCTAGCTGTTGGCTACACCTTC.

The chain uses TRBV20-1 and TRBJ2-3, with a tentative D call TRBD1 (6 bases). Per germline, CDR1 DFQATT and CDR2 SNEGSKA (reference sequence). The V and J ends lost 8 bases and 5 bases respectively, with 14 bases between them. The CDR3 has 12 residues. The DNA of the CDR3 is TGCAGTTCCCAGGGGCCCCGAGATACGCAGTATTTT. Its protein is CSSQGPRDTQYF.

This clonotype appeared a few times. The chain uses TRBV27 and TRBJ2-7, with a weak D call TRBD2 (5 bases). CDR3 size: 13 residues. Trimming removed 7 bases from V and 1 base from J, with 11 bases in between. Germline assignment: CDR1 MNHEY and CDR2 SMNVEV (reference sequence). The CDR3 spells CASKEDGSYEQYF. As DNA, the CDR3 is TGTGCCAGCAAGGAGGACGGTTCCTACGAGCAGTACTTC.

This sequence joins TRBV20-1 and TRBJ2-1; D is perhaps TRBD1 (6 bases). The CDR3 loop spans 18 amino acids. V dropped 6 bases and J dropped 0 bases, with 24 bases sitting between them. Germline CDR1 is DFQATT and CDR2 is SNEGSKA (reference sequence). The CDR3 spells CSAPAGTRIPGSYNEQFF. In nucleotides, the CDR3 is TGCAGTGCCCCGGCCGGGACACGCATCCCGGGCTCCTACAATGAGCAGTTCTTC.

The chain combines TRBV5-5 with TRBJ1-1; tentative D call: TRBD1 (5 bases). The CDR3 covers 16 residues. Germline CDR1 and CDR2: SGHKS and YYEKEE (reference sequence). Trimming took off 5 bases at V and 0 bases at J, with 17 bases between the two ends. This CDR3 reads CASSPEGARVNTEAFF. The DNA for the CDR3 is TGTGCCAGCAGTCCGGAGGGTGCCAGGGTGAACACTGAAGCTTTCTTT.

V is TRBV4-1 and J is TRBJ2-4; D call uncertain. The length of the CDR3 is 13 residues. V was pared by 1 base and J by 8 bases, with 9 bases between. Germline V gene sequence: CDR1 MGHRA, CDR2 YSYEKL. CDR3 residues: CASSQVNPDIQYF. The CDR3 DNA reads as TGCGCCAGCAGCCAAGTTAATCCGGACATTCAGTACTTC.

This clonotype was detected only a few times. This sequence joins TRBV11-3 and TRBJ2-2, with D possibly matching TRBD2 (5 bases). The V end lost 8 bases, the J end lost 1 base, and 14 bases lay between the germline ends. CDR3 length: 15 residues. Per the germline V gene, CDR1 is SGHNT and CDR2 is YENEEA. The CDR3 region has the DNA TGTGCCAGCTCCCAAAAGGCGGGGAACACCGGGGAGCTGTTTTTT. Protein product: CASSQKAGNTGELFF. Filled out from reference TRBV11-3 and TRBJ2-2, the complete variable domain reads EAGVVQSPRYKIIEKKQPVAFWCNPISGHNTLYWYLQNLGQGPELLIRYENEEAVDDSQLPKDRFSAERLKGVDSTLKIQPAELGDSAVYLCASSQKAGNTGELFFGEGSRLTVL.

Many counts were recorded for this clonotype. This rearrangement joins TRBV20-1 to TRBJ2-5; TRBD1 matches 8 bases. V shed 6 bases and J 1 base; nucleotides not matched to a gene: 1. Per germline, CDR1 DFQATT and CDR2 SNEGSKA (reference sequence). This CDR3 spans 12 amino acids. The CDR3 DNA reads TGCAGTGCCACAGGGGGCCAAGAGACCCAGTACTTC. Translation gives CSATGGQETQYF.

This clonotype came up a few times. CDR3 nucleotides: TGTGCCAGCAGCCTGACAGGGGGCAGGACTGAAGCTTTCTTT. Protein product: CASSLTGGRTEAFF. The chain recombines TRBV12-3 or TRBV12-4 with TRBJ1-1; TRBD1 matches at 10 bases. The length of the CDR3 is 14 residues. The V and J ends lost 6 bases and 5 bases, in that order; junction bases with no gene match: 6.

In its sample, this clonotype was seen once. The CDR3 DNA follows: TGTGCCATCAGTGAATTGGTCGACAATGAGCAGTTCTTC. Encoded protein: CAISELVDNEQFF. This chain uses TRBV10-3 with TRBJ2-1; D ambiguous. Per germline, CDR1 ENHRY and CDR2 SYGVKD. This CDR3 contains 13 residues. The germline V and J ends were trimmed by 3 bases and 5 bases, with 8 bases remaining between them.

This sequence joins TRBV7-2 and TRBJ2-2, with D unresolved. The CDR3 extends over 15 amino acids. CDR1 is SGHTA and CDR2 is FQGNSA in the germline V gene. V lost 2 bases to trimming and J lost 4 bases, with 11 bases between them. CDR3 sequence (DNA): TGTGCCAGCAGCTTAAAATTGAGTAGCACCGGGGAGCTGTTTTTT. Translated: CASSLKLSSTGELFF.

At least ten counts were recorded for this clonotype. The chain uses TRBV5-1 and TRBJ2-3; TRBD1 is a possible D gene (6 bases). This CDR3 spans 14 amino acids. Trimming took 1 base from V and 4 from J, leaving 10 bases between them. The germline V gene has CDR1 SGHRS and CDR2 YFSETQ. For the CDR3, the DNA is TGCGCCAGCAGCTTGCCGACAGGTCCAGATACGCAGTATTTT. Amino acid sequence: CASSLPTGPDTQYF.

This clonotype was seen a handful of times. The chain links TRBV11-3 to TRBJ2-1; 8 nucleotides match TRBD2. CDR1 and CDR2 (germline): SGHNT, YENEEA. The V and J ends lost 6 bases and 3 bases, in that order; junction bases with no gene match: 4. This CDR3 has 14 residues. CDR3 sequence (DNA): TGTGCCAGCAGTAAGCGGGAGTACTACAATGAGCAGTTCTTC. Translating it yields CASSKREYYNEQFF.

In this sample, this clonotype turned up a few times. The chain carries TRBV28 and TRBJ2-7, with 11 bases fitting TRBD2. Trimming took 3 bases from V and 6 from J; bases not matched to a gene: 4. Germline CDR1 MDHEN, CDR2 SYDVKM. This CDR3 comprises 14 residues. DNA of the CDR3: TGTGCCAGCAGTTTCCTAGCGGGAGGAGCCGAGCAGTACGTC. Amino acids: CASSFLAGGAEQYV.

There are a few counts of this clonotype. The rearrangement uses TRBV29-1 and TRBJ1-1; no firm D call. CDR3 size: 12 residues. From germline, CDR1 is SQVTM and CDR2 ANQGSEA. V was cut by 7 bases and J by 4 bases, with 13 bases left in between. CDR3 sequence (DNA): TGCAGCGCCCGACCCGGTTCCACTGAAGCTTTCTTT. Its protein product is CSARPGSTEAFF. The full variable domain, completed using reference TRBV29-1 and TRBJ1-1, is SAVISQKPSRDICQRGTSLTIQCQVDSQVTMMFWYRQQPGQSLTLIATANQGSEATYESGFVIDKFPISRPNLTFSTLTVSNMSPEDSSIYLCSARPGSTEAFFGQGTRLTVV.

The J gene is TRBJ2-2, the V gene TRBV6-5; 9 bases match TRBD1. Per the germline V gene, CDR1 is MNHEY and CDR2 is SVGAGI. The CDR3 is 18 amino acids. V was pared by 0 bases and J by 2 bases, with 7 bases of the junction left unmatched. The CDR3 spells CASSYSAPGQGNTGELFF. DNA of the CDR3: TGTGCCAGCAGTTACTCTGCCCCGGGACAGGGTAACACCGGGGAGCTGTTTTTT.

This clonotype has just a few counts. The J gene is TRBJ2-2, the V gene TRBV11-2; the D gene is possibly TRBD2 (6 bases). Germline V gene data show CDR1 as SGHAT and CDR2 as FQNNGV. Trimming cost V 0 bases and J 4 bases, with 15 bases left between them. The CDR3 loop spans 17 amino acids. The CDR3 spells CASSLDWGGGVTGELFF. The CDR3 nucleotides read TGTGCCAGCAGCTTAGATTGGGGCGGAGGGGTCACCGGGGAGCTGTTTTTT.

The chain is built from TRBV6-6 and TRBJ1-1, with no clear D. Germline lookup yields CDR1 MNHNY and CDR2 SVGAGI (reference sequence). V dropped 6 bases and J dropped 4 bases, with 12 bases sitting between them. The CDR3 has 13 amino acids. CDR3 loop: CASSQDTATEAFF. DNA of the CDR3: TGTGCCAGCAGCCAAGACACGGCCACTGAAGCTTTCTTT.

The chain carries TRBV24-1 and TRBJ1-4, with D perhaps TRBD1 (6 bases). This CDR3 has 14 residues. V dropped 5 bases and J dropped 3 bases, with 9 bases sitting between them. In germline, CDR1 is KGHDR, CDR2 SFDVKD. The CDR3 sequence is CATSGTGSNEKLFF. The CDR3 DNA is TGTGCCACCAGTGGAACAGGGTCTAATGAAAAACTGTTTTTT.

The rearrangement uses TRBV7-2 and TRBJ1-5; D unclear. CDR3 length: 16 residues. Germline CDR1 and CDR2: SGHTA and FQGNSA. Trimming stripped 1 base from V and 0 bases from J, with 10 bases between. CDR3 protein: CASSLESGLSNQPQHF. DNA for the CDR3: TGTGCCAGCAGCTTAGAGTCAGGTCTTAGCAATCAGCCCCAGCATTTT.

This clonotype appeared many times. The V call is TRBV28, the J call TRBJ2-3; 8 nucleotides match TRBD1. CDR1 MDHEN and CDR2 SYDVKM come from the germline V gene. This CDR3 has 16 residues. The V gene end was trimmed by 7 bases and the J gene end by 7 bases; junction bases not matched to a gene: 16. CDR3 in DNA: TGTGCCAGCAATCGACGGTCCGGGACAGGACTCTATACGCAGTATTTT. This gives the protein CASNRRSGTGLYTQYF.

The chain's CDR3 is CATIIKRGDTALAYEQYV. CDR3 sequence (DNA): TGTGCCACCATCATTAAGAGAGGGGACACGGCTTTAGCCTACGAGCAGTACGTC. This sequence joins TRBV15 and TRBJ2-7; tentatively, D is TRBD1 (6 bases). V was clipped by 7 bases and J by 2 bases, with 27 bases between them. This CDR3 contains 18 residues. Looked up from germline, CDR1 is LNHNV and CDR2 is YYDKDF (reference sequence).

A few counts support this clonotype. The gene calls are TRBV28 and TRBJ1-2, with D unresolved. The CDR3 covers 14 residues. V lost 5 bases, J lost 5 bases, and 15 bases lay in between. Germline CDR1 is MDHEN and CDR2 is SYDVKM. CDR3 region: CASSPHTDGYGYTF. The CDR3 DNA sequence: TGTGCCAGCAGTCCCCACACCGACGGGTATGGCTACACCTTC.

The chain carries TRBV3-1 and TRBJ2-1; possible D gene TRBD1, 5 bases. The CDR3 totals 18 residues. Trimming cost V 6 bases and J 0 bases, with 21 bases left between them. Germline CDR1 LGHDT, CDR2 YNNKEL (reference sequence). For the CDR3, the DNA is TGTGCCAGCAGTCCCCGGTATCTGGACACCCTCTCCTACAATGAGCAGTTCTTC. Its protein product is CASSPRYLDTLSYNEQFF.

In its sample, this clonotype was seen a few times. This chain connects TRBV28 to TRBJ2-1, with TRBD1 matching over 10 bases. With V trimmed by 3 bases and J by 3 bases, 8 bases remained unmatched. The CDR3 covers 17 residues. The germline V gene has CDR1 MDHEN and CDR2 SYDVKM. The DNA for the CDR3 is TGTGCCAGCAGTTTTTCGCCGGGACAGGGGTTCTACAATGAGCAGTTCTTC. Translation gives CASSFSPGQGFYNEQFF. The full variable domain, its missing parts supplied by reference TRBV28 and TRBJ2-1, is DVKVTQSSRYLVKRTGEKVFLECVQDMDHENMFWYRQDPGLGLRLIYFSYDVKMKEKGDIPEGYSVSREKKERFSLILESASTNQTSMYLCASSFSPGQGFYNEQFFGPGTRLTVL.

This chain uses TRBV20-1 with TRBJ2-3, with unresolved D. CDR1 is DFQATT, CDR2 SNEGSKA, per germline (reference sequence). V lost 6 bases and J 1 base, leaving 17 bases between the germline ends. The CDR3 extends over 15 amino acids. The chain's CDR3 is CSAASWASGTDTQYF. CDR3 DNA sequence: TGCAGTGCCGCGAGTTGGGCTTCCGGCACAGATACGCAGTATTTT.